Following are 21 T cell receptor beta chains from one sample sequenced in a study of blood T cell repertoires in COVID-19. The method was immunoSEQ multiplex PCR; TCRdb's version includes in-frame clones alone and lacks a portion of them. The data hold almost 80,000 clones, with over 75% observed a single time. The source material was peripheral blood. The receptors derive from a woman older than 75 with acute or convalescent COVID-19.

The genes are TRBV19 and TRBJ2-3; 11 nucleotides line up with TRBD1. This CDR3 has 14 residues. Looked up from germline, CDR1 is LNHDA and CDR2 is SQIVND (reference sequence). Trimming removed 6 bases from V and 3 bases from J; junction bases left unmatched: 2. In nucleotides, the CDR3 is TGTGCCAGTAGCGGGACAGGGGGTACAGATACGCAGTATTTT. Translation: CASSGTGGTDTQYF.

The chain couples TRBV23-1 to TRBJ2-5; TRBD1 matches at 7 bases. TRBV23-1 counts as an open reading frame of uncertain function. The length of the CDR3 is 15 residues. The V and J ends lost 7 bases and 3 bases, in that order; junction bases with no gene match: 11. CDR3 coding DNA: TGCGCCAGCATACCCGTGAGACAGGGTAAAGAGACCCAGTACTTC. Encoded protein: CASIPVRQGKETQYF.

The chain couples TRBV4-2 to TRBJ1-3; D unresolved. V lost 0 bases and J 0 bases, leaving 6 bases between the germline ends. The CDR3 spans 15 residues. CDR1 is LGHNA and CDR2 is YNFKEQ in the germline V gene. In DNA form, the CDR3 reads TGTGCCAGCAGCCAAGATCCGAGCTCTGGAAACACCATATATTTT. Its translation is CASSQDPSSGNTIYF.

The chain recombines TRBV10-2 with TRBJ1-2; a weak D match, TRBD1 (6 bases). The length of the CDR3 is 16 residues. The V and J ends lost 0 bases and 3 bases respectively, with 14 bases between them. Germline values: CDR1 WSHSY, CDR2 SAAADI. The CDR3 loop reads CASSESKGTTYYGYTF. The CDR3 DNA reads TGCGCCAGCAGTGAGTCGAAGGGGACAACTTACTATGGCTACACCTTC.

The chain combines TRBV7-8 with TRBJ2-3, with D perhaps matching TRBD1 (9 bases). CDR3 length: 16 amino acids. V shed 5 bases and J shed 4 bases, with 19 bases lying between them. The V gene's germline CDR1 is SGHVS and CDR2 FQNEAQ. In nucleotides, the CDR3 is TGTGCCAGCAGCGCACGCGGGGGGACAGGGTCAGATACGCAGTATTTT. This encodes CASSARGGTGSDTQYF.

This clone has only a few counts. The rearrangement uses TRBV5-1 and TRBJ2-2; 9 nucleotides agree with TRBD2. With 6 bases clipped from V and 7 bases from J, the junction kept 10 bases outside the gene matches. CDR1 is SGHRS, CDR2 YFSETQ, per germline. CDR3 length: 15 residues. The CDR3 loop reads CASTTGGREGGELFF. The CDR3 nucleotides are TGCGCCAGCACCACCGGCGGGAGGGAAGGCGGGGAGCTGTTTTTT. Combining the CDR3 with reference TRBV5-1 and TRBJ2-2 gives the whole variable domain KAGVTQTPRYLIKTRGQQVTLSCSPISGHRSVSWYQQTPGQGLQFLFEYFSETQRNKGNFPGRFSGRQFSNSRSEMNVSTLELGDSALYLCASTTGGREGGELFFGEGSRLTVL.

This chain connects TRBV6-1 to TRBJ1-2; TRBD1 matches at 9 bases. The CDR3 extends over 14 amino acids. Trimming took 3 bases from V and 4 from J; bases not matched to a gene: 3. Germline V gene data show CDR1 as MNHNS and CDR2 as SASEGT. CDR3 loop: CASSDQTGGYGYTF. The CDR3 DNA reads TGTGCCAGCAGTGACCAGACAGGGGGCTATGGCTACACCTTC.

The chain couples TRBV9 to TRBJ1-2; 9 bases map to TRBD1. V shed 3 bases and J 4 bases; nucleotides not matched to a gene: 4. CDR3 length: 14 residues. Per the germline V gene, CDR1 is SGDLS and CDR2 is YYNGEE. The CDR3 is CASSETGGGYGYTF. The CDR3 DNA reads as TGTGCCAGCAGCGAGACAGGGGGAGGCTATGGCTACACCTTC.

The CDR3 sequence: CASSPETVYGYTF. The CDR3 DNA reads TGTGCCAGCAGTCCCGAGACAGTTTATGGCTACACCTTC. The chain combines TRBV6-5 with TRBJ1-2; TRBD1 might be the D (5 bases). The V gene's germline CDR1 is MNHEY and CDR2 SVGAGI. The CDR3 totals 13 residues. Deletions cut 5 bases from V and 5 bases from J, with 12 bases between.

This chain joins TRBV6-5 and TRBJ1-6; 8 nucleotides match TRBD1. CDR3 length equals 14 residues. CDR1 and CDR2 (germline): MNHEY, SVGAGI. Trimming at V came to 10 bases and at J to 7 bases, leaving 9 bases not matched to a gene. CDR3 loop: CATRGQGRNSPLHF. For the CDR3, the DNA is TGTGCCACCAGGGGGCAGGGTAGGAATTCACCCCTCCACTTT.

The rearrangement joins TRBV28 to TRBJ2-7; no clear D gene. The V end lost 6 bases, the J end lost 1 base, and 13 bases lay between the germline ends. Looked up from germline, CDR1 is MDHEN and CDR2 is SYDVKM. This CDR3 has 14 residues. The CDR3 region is CASRDKGGSYEQYF. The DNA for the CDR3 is TGTGCCAGCAGAGACAAAGGTGGTTCCTACGAGCAGTACTTC. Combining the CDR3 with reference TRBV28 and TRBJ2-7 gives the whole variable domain DVKVTQSSRYLVKRTGEKVFLECVQDMDHENMFWYRQDPGLGLRLIYFSYDVKMKEKGDIPEGYSVSREKKERFSLILESASTNQTSMYLCASRDKGGSYEQYFGPGTRLTVT.

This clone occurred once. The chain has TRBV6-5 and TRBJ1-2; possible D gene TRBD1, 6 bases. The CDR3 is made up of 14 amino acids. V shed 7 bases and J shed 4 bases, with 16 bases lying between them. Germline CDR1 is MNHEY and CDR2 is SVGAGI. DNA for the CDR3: TGTGCCAGCAACGGGGACCAAGGGGGCTATGGCTACACCTTC. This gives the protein CASNGDQGGYGYTF.

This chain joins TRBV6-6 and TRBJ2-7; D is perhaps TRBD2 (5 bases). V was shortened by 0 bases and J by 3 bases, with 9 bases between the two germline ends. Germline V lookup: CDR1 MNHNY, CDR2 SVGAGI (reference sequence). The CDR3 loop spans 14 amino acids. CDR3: CASSYSGEHYEQYF. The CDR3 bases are TGTGCCAGCAGTTACTCGGGAGAACACTACGAGCAGTACTTC.

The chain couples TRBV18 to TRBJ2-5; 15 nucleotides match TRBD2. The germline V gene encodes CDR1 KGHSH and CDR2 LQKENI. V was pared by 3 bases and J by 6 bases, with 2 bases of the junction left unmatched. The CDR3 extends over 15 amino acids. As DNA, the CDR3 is TGTGCCAGCTCACCCGGGACTAGCGGGGGGAAGACCCAGTACTTC. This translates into CASSPGTSGGKTQYF.

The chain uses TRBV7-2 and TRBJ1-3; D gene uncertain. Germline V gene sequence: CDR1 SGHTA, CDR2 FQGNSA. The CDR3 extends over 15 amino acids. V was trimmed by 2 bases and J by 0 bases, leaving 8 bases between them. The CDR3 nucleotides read TGTGCCAGCAGCTTACAGACTCTCTCTGGAAACACCATATATTTT. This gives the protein CASSLQTLSGNTIYF.

Here the CDR3 DNA reads TGTGCCAGCAGCCAAGGGCTGGGACAGATATCCTACGAGCAGTACTTC. It specifies CASSQGLGQISYEQYF. V usage is TRBV3-1 (or the pseudogene TRBV3-2) and J usage is TRBJ2-7; TRBD1 agrees at 7 bases. The CDR3 covers 16 residues. Germline V CDR1 and CDR2: LGHDT, YNNKEL (reference sequence). With V trimmed by 1 base and J by 1 base, 7 bases remained unmatched.

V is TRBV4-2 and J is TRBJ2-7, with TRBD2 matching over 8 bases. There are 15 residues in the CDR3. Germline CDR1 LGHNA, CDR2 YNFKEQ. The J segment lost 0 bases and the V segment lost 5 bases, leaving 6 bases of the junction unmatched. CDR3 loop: CASSKTGTSSYEQYF. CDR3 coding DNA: TGTGCCAGCAGCAAAACCGGGACTAGCTCCTACGAGCAGTACTTC.

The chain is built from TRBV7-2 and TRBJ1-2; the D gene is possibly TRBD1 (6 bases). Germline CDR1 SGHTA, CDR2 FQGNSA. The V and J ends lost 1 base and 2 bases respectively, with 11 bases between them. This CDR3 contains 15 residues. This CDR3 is CASSLGPQGNYGYTF. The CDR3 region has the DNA TGTGCCAGCAGCTTAGGGCCTCAGGGGAACTATGGCTACACCTTC.

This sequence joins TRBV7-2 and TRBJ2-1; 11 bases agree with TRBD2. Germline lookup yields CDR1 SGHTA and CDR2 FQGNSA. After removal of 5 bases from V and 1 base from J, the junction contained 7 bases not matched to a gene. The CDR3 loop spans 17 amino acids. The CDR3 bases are TGTGCCAGCAGCCTTGGTAGCGGGGGGGCTTCCTACAATGAGCAGTTCTTC. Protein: CASSLGSGGASYNEQFF.

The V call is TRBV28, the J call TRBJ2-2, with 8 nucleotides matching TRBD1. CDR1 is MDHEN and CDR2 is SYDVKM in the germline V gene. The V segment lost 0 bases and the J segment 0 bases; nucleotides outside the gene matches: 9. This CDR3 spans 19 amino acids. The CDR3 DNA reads TGTGCCAGCAGTTTATGGACGGCCTCACAGGGGGCGAACACCGGGGAGCTGTTTTTT. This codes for CASSLWTASQGANTGELFF.

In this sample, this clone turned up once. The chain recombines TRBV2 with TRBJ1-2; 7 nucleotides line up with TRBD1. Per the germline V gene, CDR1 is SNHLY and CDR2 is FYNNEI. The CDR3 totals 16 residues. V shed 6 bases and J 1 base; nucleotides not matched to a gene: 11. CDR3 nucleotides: TGTGCCAGCAGGGAGATAAGTAGACAGGGTAACTATGGCTACACCTTC. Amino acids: CASREISRQGNYGYTF.